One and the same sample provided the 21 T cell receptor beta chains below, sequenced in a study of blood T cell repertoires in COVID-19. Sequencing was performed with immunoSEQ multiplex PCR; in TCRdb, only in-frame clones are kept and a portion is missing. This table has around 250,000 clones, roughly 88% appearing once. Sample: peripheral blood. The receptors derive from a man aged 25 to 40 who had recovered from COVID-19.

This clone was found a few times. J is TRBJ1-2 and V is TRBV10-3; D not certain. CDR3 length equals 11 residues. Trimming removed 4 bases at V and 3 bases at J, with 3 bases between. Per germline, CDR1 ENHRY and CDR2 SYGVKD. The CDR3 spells CAISGDYGYTF. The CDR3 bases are TGTGCCATCAGTGGAGACTATGGCTACACCTTC.

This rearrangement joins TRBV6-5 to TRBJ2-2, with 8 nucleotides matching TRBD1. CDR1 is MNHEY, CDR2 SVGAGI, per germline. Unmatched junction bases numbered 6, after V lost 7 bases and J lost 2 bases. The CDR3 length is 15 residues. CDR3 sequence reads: CASNPTGGNTGELFF. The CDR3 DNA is TGTGCCAGCAACCCCACAGGGGGTAACACCGGGGAGCTGTTTTTT.

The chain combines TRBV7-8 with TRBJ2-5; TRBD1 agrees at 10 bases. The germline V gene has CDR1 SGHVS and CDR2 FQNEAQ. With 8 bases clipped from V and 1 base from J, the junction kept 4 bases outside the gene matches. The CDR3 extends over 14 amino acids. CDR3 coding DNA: TGTGCCAGCGGGACAGGGGCTTCCCAAGAGACCCAGTACTTC. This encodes CASGTGASQETQYF.

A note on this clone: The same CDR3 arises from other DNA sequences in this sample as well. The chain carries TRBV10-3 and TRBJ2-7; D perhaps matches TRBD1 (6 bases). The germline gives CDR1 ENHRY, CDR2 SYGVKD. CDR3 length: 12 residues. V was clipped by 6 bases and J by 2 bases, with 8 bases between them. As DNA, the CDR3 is TGTGCCATCAGGGACAGTACCTACGAGCAGTACTTC. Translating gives CAIRDSTYEQYF.

This CDR3 reads CASSFAGHQYF. The CDR3 DNA reads as TGTGCCAGCAGCTTTGCGGGGCATCAGTACTTC. The chain uses TRBV5-8 and TRBJ2-7, with D perhaps matching TRBD2 (6 bases). The germline V gene has CDR1 SGHTS and CDR2 YDEGEE. CDR3 size: 11 residues. Trimming stripped 2 bases from V and 10 bases from J, with 10 bases between.

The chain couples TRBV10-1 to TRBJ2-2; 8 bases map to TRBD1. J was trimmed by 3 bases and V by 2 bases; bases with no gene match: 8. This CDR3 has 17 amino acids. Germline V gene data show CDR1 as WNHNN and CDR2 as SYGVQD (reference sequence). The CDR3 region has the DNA TGCGCCAGCAGTGAGCAGGACAGGGTATCGGACACCGGGGAGCTGTTTTTT. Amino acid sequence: CASSEQDRVSDTGELFF.

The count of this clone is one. The CDR3 DNA reads TGTGCCAGCAGCCTGGGACAGGGGGTCTATAATTCACCCCTCCACTTT. It yields the protein CASSLGQGVYNSPLHF. V usage is TRBV6-6 and J usage is TRBJ1-6; 11 bases are a match to TRBD1. Looked up from germline, CDR1 is MNHNY and CDR2 is SVGAGI (reference sequence). V lost 6 bases to trimming and J lost 3 bases; unmatched junction nucleotides: 4. The CDR3 loop spans 16 amino acids.

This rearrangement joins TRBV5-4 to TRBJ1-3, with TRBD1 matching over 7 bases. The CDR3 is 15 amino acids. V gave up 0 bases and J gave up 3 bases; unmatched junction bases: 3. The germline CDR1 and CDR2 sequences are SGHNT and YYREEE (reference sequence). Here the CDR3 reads CASSLVTGFGNTIYF. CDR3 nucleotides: TGTGCCAGCAGCTTGGTGACAGGGTTTGGAAACACCATATATTTT.

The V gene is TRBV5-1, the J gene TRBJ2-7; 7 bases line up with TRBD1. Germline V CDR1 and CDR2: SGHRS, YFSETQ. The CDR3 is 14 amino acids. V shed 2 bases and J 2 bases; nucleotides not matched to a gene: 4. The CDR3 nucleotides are TGCGCCAGCAGCTTCAGTCAGGGGGCCTACGAGCAGTACTTC. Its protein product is CASSFSQGAYEQYF.

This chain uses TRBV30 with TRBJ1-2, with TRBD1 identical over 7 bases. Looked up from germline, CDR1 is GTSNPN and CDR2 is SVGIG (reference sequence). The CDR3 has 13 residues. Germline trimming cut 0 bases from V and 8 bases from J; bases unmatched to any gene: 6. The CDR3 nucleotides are TGTGCCTGGAGTGTACTGAGGGGGCCGGGCTACACCTTC. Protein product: CAWSVLRGPGYTF.

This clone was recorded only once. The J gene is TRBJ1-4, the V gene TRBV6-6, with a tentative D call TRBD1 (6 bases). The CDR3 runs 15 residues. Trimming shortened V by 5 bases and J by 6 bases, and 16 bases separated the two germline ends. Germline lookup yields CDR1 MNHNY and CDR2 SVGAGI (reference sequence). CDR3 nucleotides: TGTGCCAGCAGTACTGGGACATTGGTCTATGAAAAACTGTTTTTT. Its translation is CASSTGTLVYEKLFF.

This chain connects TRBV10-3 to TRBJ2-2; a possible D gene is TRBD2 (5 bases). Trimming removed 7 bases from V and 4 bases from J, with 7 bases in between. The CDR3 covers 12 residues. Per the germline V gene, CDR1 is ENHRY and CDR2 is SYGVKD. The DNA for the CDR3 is TGTGCCATCACCCGGGGCACCGGGGAGCTGTTTTTT. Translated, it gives CAITRGTGELFF.

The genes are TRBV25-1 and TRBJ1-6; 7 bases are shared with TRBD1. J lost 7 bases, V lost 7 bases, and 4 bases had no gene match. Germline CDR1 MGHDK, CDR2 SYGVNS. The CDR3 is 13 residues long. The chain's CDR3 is CASTGQQNSPLHF. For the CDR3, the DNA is TGTGCCAGCACGGGACAGCAAAATTCACCCCTCCACTTT.

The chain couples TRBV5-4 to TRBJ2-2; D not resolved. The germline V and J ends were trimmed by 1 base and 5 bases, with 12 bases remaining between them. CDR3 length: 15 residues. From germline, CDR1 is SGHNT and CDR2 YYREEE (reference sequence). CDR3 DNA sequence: TGTGCCAGCAGCTTGCTAACAGCCTATACCGGGGAGCTGTTTTTT. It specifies CASSLLTAYTGELFF. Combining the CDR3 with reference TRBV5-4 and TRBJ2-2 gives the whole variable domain ETGVTQSPTHLIKTRGQQVTLRCSSQSGHNTVSWYQQALGQGPQFIFQYYREEENGRGNFPPRFSGLQFPNYSSELNVNALELDDSALYLCASSLLTAYTGELFFGEGSRLTVL.

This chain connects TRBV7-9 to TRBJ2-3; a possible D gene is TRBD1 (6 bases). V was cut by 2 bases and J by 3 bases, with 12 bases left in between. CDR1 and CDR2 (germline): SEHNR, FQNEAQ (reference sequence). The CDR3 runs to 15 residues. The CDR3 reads CASSLNGGLTDTQYF. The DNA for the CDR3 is TGTGCCAGCAGCTTAAATGGGGGCTTGACAGATACGCAGTATTTT.

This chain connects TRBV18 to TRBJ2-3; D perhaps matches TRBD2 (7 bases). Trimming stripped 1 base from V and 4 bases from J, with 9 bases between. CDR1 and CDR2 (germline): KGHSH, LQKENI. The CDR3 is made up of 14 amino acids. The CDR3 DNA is TGTGCCAGCTCACCACGGGGGGGCGCAGATACGCAGTATTTT. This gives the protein CASSPRGGADTQYF.

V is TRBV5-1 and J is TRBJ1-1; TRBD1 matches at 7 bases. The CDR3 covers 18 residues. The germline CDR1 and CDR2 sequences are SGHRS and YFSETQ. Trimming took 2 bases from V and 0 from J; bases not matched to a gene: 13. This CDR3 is CASSFYFPGQTLNTEAFF. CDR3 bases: TGCGCCAGCAGCTTTTATTTTCCGGGACAGACGTTGAACACTGAAGCTTTCTTT.

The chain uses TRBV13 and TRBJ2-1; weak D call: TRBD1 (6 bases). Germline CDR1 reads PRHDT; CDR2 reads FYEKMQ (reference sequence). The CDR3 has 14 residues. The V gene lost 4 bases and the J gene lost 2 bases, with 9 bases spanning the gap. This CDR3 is CASSSGQPYNEQFF. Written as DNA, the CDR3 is TGTGCCAGCAGCTCTGGACAGCCCTACAATGAGCAGTTCTTC.

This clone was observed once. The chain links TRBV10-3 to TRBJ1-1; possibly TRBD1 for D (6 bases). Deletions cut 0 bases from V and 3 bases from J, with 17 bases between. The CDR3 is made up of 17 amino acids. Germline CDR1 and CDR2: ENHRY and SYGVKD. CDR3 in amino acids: CAISESLLQGFDTEAFF. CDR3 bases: TGTGCCATCAGTGAGTCCCTGTTACAGGGATTTGACACTGAAGCTTTCTTT.

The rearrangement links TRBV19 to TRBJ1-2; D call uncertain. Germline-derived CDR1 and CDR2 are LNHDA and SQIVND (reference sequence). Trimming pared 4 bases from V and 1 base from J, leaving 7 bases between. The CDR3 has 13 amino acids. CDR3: CASSRGDNYGYTF. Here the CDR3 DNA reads TGTGCCAGTAGTAGGGGAGATAACTATGGCTACACCTTC.

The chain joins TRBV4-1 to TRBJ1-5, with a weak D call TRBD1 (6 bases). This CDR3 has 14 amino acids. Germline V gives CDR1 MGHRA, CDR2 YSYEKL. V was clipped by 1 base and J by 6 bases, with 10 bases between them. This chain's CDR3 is CASSQGAGAQPQHF. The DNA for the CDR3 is TGCGCCAGCAGCCAAGGGGCAGGGGCTCAGCCCCAGCATTTT.